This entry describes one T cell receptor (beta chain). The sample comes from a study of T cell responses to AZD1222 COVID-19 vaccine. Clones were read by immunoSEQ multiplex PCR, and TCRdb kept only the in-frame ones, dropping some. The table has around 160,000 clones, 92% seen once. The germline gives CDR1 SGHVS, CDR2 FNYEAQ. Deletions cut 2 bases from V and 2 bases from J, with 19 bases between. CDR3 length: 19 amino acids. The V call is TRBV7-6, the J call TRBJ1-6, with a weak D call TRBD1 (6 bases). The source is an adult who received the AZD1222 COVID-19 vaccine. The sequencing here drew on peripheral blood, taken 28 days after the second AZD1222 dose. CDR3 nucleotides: TGTGCCAGCAGCTTAAACCCCAGCGGGACACCGGCCTATAATTCACCCCTCCACTTT. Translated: CASSLNPSGTPAYNSPLHF.